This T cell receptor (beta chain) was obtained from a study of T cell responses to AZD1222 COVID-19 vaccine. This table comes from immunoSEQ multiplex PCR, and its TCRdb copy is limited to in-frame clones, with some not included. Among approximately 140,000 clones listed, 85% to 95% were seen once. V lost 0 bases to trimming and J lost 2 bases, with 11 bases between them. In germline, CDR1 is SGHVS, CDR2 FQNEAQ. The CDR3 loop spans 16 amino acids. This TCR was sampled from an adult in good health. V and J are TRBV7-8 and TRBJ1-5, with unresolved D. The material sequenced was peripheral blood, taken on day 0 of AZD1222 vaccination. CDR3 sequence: CASSLARGTGNQPQHF. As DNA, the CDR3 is TGTGCCAGCAGCTTAGCTCGGGGAACGGGCAATCAGCCCCAGCATTTT.